What follows is one T cell receptor (beta chain) and its context. The antigen is unknown. Just one base apart from a much larger clone, this may be a read error. Arm-PCR of CDR3 regions and iRepertoire HTBI primers were the basis on which TCR beta libraries were built. TCRdb fed the multiplex PCR reads into MiXCR, producing one record per CDR3 protein. The sample includes 550,000 to 600,000 distinct CDR3 sequences, 15% to 20% of them seen just once. Germline V gives CDR1 MDHEN, CDR2 SYDVKM. The CDR3 has 14 amino acids. Time point meaning: newly diagnosed GD, antithyroid drugs for less than 3 months. Preparation of the TCR library used RNA extracted from PBMCs. The entry originates in a study of regulatory T cells in long-lasting Graves disease. Study findings and constraints: The study found persistent patients shared more public clonotypes (roughly 3,000) than new patients (over 900).

These sequences were also reported in another study, on T cells in Graves' hyperthyroidism and ophthalmopathy.

V and J are TRBV28 and TRBJ2-3, with 7 positions matching TRBD1. The J call may be in error: the DNA end matches TRBJ1-1 better. Sample: peripheral blood mononuclear cells (PBMCs), taken at new diagnosis, from a patient treated with antithyroid drugs. This sequence was found in a man between 18 and 29 years old with Graves disease. CDR3 loop: CAGSPSPRGVGAFF. The CDR3 DNA reads as TGTGCCGGCAGTCCCTCCCCCAGGGGGGTCGGTGCTTTCTTT.